The entry that follows covers one T cell receptor (beta chain) sequence. This clone's antigen is unknown. No qualities accompany the bases; no much larger clone lies one base away. The CDR3 covers 12 residues, taking in both the cysteine and the phenylalanine. Here the CDR3 DNA is all that survives: 36 bases in frame from base 1. CDR1 and CDR2 were assigned from the germline V gene as LGHNA and YNFKEQ. A distance of 13 bases separates the germline ends of V and J, which lose 10 bases and 3 bases respectively. Each collaborating institution followed its own protocols to collect whole blood in K2EDTA tubes. Collaborator samples were shipped for TCRbeta analysis as frozen whole blood, isolated PBMCs, or DNA extracted from either sample type. The immunoSEQ Assay, a bias-controlled multiplex PCR, was used to amplify TCRbeta CDR3 regions from genomic DNA. As for the authors' bioinformatics: Within the assay, amplification of reference gene primers was used to estimate how many nucleated cells each sample contained. To quantify the absolute abundance of each unique TCRbeta CDR3 rearrangement, sequence reads were collapsed and filtered. For each sample, productive Simpson clonality was calculated as the square root of Simpson's diversity index over productive rearrangements. TCRdb carries this immuneACCESS record with in-frame sequences only. Its versions omit some clonotypes, under half of them owing to an unresolved V gene in the studies checked, with the rest unexplained. V, J and clone size are those of that table, while D and trimming were read from the DNA. The sample contains roughly 250,000 clones, approximately 86% of them found a single time. The ten largest clones capture 5.5% to 7.5% of the sample.

These data are taken from a study of blood T cell repertoires in COVID-19 (dated by TCRdb to 2018 to 2021). About the study as a whole: Collaborator samples came from the United States, Italy and Spain and covered acute and convalescent phases of COVID-19. The material from the prospective study consisted of cDNA or gDNA derived from T cells, B-cell-depleted T cells, or PBMCs. The dataset comprised deeply sampled blood TCRbeta repertoires from subjects exposed to, actively infected with, or recovered from COVID-19. The repertoires were released in a freely available public database intended as a resource for research on the immune response to SARS-CoV-2. The samples were drawn from the first 160 participants of the ongoing ImmuneRACE study and from 1,254 subjects provided by 6 global collaborators. A de-identified subject ID, COVID-19 status, age in years and sex were almost always included in the sample metadata. HLA class I and class II types, where available, came from metadata supplied by the sample provider rather than from assay-based typing.

Here is what the overall study found, with its caveats: How much clinical and demographic metadata was included differed by source and by participant, and the metadata was provided uncurated.

The receptor was derived from a woman aged 55-70 years with active or convalescent COVID-19. This chain joins TRBV4-2 to TRBJ2-7; no D gene can be assigned with confidence. Sequenced sample: peripheral blood. The CDR3 region: CATRSESYEQYF. The DNA sequence follows: TGTGCCACCCGATCTGAGAGCTACGAGCAGTACTTC.